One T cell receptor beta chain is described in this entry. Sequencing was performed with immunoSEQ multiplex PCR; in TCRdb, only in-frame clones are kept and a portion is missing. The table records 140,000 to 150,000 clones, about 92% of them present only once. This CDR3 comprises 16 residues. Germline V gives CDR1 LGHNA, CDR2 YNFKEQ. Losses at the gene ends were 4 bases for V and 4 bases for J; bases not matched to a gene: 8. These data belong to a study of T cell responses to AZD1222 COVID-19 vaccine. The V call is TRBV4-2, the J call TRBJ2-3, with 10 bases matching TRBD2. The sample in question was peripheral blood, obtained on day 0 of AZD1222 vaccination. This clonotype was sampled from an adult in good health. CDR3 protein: CASSRLAGGVADTQYF. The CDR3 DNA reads TGTGCCAGCAGCCGGTTAGCGGGGGGAGTCGCAGATACGCAGTATTTT.